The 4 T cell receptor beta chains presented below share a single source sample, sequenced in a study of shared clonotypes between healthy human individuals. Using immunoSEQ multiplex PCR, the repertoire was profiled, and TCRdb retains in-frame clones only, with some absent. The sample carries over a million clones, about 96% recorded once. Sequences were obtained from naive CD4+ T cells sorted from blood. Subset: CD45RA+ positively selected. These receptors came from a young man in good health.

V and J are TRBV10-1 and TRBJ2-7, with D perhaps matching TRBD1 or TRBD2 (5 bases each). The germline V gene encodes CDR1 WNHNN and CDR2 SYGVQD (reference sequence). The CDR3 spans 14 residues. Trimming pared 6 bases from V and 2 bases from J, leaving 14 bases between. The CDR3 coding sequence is TGCGCCAGCAGCGAGGGGCCAGGGACCTACGAGCAGTACTTC. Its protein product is CASSEGPGTYEQYF.

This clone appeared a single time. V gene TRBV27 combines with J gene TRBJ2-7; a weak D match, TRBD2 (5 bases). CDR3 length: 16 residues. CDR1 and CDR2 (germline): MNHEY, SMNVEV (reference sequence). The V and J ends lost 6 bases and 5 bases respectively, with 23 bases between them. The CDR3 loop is CASSPRVGVVGNEQYF. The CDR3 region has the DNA TGTGCCAGCAGCCCGAGAGTGGGAGTAGTGGGTAACGAGCAGTACTTC.

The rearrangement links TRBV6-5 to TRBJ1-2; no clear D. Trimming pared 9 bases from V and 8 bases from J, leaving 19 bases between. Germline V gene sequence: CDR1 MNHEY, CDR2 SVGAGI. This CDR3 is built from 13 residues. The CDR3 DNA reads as TGTGCCAGTCGACCCCCGGACTGGAGGGGCTACACCTTC. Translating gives CASRPPDWRGYTF.

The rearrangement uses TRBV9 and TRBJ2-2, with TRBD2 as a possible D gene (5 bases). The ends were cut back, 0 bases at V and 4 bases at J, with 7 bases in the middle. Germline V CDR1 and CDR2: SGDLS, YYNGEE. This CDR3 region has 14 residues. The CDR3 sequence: CASSVVGSTGELFF. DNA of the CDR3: TGTGCCAGCAGCGTAGTAGGGAGCACCGGGGAGCTGTTTTTT. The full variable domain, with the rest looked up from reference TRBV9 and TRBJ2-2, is DSGVTQTPKHLITATGQRVTLRCSPRSGDLSVYWYQQSLDQGLQFLIQYYNGEERAKGNILERFSAQQFPDLHSELNLSSLELGDSALYFCASSVVGSTGELFFGEGSRLTVL.